This T cell receptor (beta chain) is drawn from a study of blood T cells in healthy people across ages. Whole-study results and caveats: Because sorting was not performed, PBMCs prevented conclusive naive versus antigen-experienced comparison.

For the second PCR, which ran for roughly 6 to 12 cycles, a sample-barcoded 5' primer and a J-beta primer mix were used. MiXCR, applied by TCRdb to the 5' RACE reads, yields one record per CDR3 protein. The data contain more than 1 million distinct CDR3 sequences, 40% to 50% of them singletons. As regards this clonotype: Its antigen is undetermined.

No fewer than 7 million PBMCs went into each sample. J gave up 1 base and V 4 bases, and 10 bases lay outside the gene matches. CDR1 PRHDT and CDR2 FYEKMQ come from the germline V gene (reference sequence). CDR3 length equals 16 residues. The specimen sequenced was blood. The chain combines TRBV13 with TRBJ2-7; the match to TRBD1 covers 7 bases. This receptor was obtained from an older woman in good health. DNA for the CDR3: TGTGCCAGCAGCTCCTCAGGGGGAACACTTTCCTACGAGCAGTACTTC. Translating it yields CASSSSGGTLSYEQYF.